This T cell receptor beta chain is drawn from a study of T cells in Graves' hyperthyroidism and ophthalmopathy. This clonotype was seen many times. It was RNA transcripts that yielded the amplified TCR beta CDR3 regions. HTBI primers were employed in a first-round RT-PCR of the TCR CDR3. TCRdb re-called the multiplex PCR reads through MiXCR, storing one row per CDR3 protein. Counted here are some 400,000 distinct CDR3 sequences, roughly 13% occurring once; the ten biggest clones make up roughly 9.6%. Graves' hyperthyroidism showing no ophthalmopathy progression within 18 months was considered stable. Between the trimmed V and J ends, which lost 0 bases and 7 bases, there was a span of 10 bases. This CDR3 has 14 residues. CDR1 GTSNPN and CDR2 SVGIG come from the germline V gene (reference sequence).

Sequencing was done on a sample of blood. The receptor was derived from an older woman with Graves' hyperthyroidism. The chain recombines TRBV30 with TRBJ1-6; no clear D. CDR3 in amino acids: CAWSVLSENSPLHF. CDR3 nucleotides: TGTGCCTGGAGTGTACTCAGTGAAAATTCACCCCTCCACTTT.